These 18 T cell receptor beta chains originate from one sample sequenced in a study of blood T cells in healthy people across ages. A second PCR, run for roughly 7 to 11 cycles, used a sample-barcoded 5' primer plus a J-beta primer mix. A single record per CDR3 protein comes from TCRdb applying MiXCR to the 5' RACE reads. This table holds 850,000 to 950,000 distinct CDR3 sequences, roughly 26% found once. The material sequenced was blood. These TCRs come from a woman aged 80 or over in good health.

Points on this clonotype: The junction departs from the called germline gene at one end, perhaps through a read error. The CDR3 sequence: CSVARNAGANVLTF. The CDR3, as DNA: TGCAGCGTTGCAAGGAACGCTGGGGCCAACGTCCTGACGTTC. This chain uses TRBV29-1 with TRBJ2-6, with D possibly matching TRBD1 (5 bases). Germline CDR1 is SQVTM and CDR2 is ANQGSEA. The CDR3 is 14 residues long.

There are many counts of this clonotype. The chain combines TRBV5-1 with TRBJ1-2; D might be TRBD1 (5 bases). This CDR3 region has 16 residues. V was clipped by 3 bases and J by 8 bases, with 23 bases between them. Germline V lookup: CDR1 SGHRS, CDR2 YFSETQ. The CDR3, as DNA: TGCGCCAGCAGCTCCCAACTGGCGGCAGGGCCTCGGGGCTACACCTTC. Translated: CASSSQLAAGPRGYTF. The entire variable domain, with the rest obtained from reference TRBV5-1 and TRBJ1-2, is as follows: KAGVTQTPRYLIKTRGQQVTLSCSPISGHRSVSWYQQTPGQGLQFLFEYFSETQRNKGNFPGRFSGRQFSNSRSEMNVSTLELGDSALYLCASSSQLAAGPRGYTFGSGTRLTVV.

This clonotype has ten or more counts. The V and J genes are TRBV24-1 and TRBJ2-5, with 7 positions matching TRBD1. The CDR3 is 13 residues long. V was pared by 4 bases and J by 2 bases, with 0 bases of the junction left unmatched. The germline CDR1 and CDR2 sequences are KGHDR and SFDVKD. In DNA, the CDR3 is TGTGCCACCAGTGACAGGGGGCAAGAGACCCAGTACTTC. Protein product: CATSDRGQETQYF.

This clonotype was picked up many times. The rearrangement links TRBV12-3 or TRBV12-4 to TRBJ1-5, with 9 bases fitting TRBD1. CDR3 length: 15 residues. V was clipped by 6 bases and J by 4 bases; unmatched bases: 7. Written as DNA, the CDR3 is TGTGCCAGCAGCCCAAGGACAGGGGTAAATCAGCCCCAGCATTTT. Encoded protein: CASSPRTGVNQPQHF.

This clonotype was counted a few times. The CDR3 region has the DNA TGTGCCAGCAGCTTAAGTTCCTCCCGATGGGGCTACACCTTC. Its translation is CASSLSSSRWGYTF. The chain recombines TRBV7-9 with TRBJ1-2; D is unresolved. The CDR3 loop spans 14 amino acids. Germline-derived CDR1 and CDR2 are SEHNR and FQNEAQ (reference sequence). Deletions cut 2 bases from V and 8 bases from J, with 15 bases between.

The chain uses TRBV7-9 and TRBJ2-3; 10 nucleotides agree with TRBD2. This CDR3 is 16 amino acids long. V was clipped by 5 bases and J by 2 bases; unmatched bases: 7. Germline CDR1 is SEHNR and CDR2 is FQNEAQ (reference sequence). CDR3 nucleotide sequence: TGTGCCAGCAGCCCCCGGACTAGCGGACTCACAGATACGCAGTATTTT. Encoded protein: CASSPRTSGLTDTQYF.

This clonotype was recorded at least ten times. This chain joins TRBV7-9 and TRBJ1-4; 8 bases match TRBD1. V was pared by 1 base and J by 5 bases, with 3 bases of the junction left unmatched. This CDR3 spans 15 amino acids. In germline, CDR1 is SEHNR, CDR2 FQNEAQ (reference sequence). The DNA for the CDR3 is TGTGCCAGCAGCTTAGGGACAGGGATGAATGAAAAACTGTTTTTT. This encodes CASSLGTGMNEKLFF.

This clonotype was detected many times. The CDR3: CASSPWDRVVYEQFF. CDR3 bases: TGTGCCAGCAGCCCGTGGGACAGGGTGGTGTATGAGCAGTTCTTC. This chain links TRBV7-9 with TRBJ2-1, with 9 bases fitting TRBD1. Germline V gene lookup returns CDR1 SEHNR and CDR2 FQNEAQ (reference sequence). The V and J ends lost 5 bases and 8 bases, in that order; junction bases with no gene match: 10. The CDR3 totals 15 residues. Full variable domain (remainder filled in from reference TRBV7-9 and TRBJ2-1): DTGVSQNPRHKITKRGQNVTFRCDPISEHNRLYWYRQTLGQGPEFLTYFQNEAQLEKSRLLSDRFSAERPKGSFSTLEIQRTEQGDSAMYLCASSPWDRVVYEQFFGPGTRLTVL.

To note about this clonotype: A read error may be the cause here, since a much bigger clone is one base away. V is TRBV10-2 and J is TRBJ2-1, with D perhaps TRBD2 (6 bases). The CDR3 runs to 14 residues. V lost 6 bases to trimming and J lost 6 bases, with 15 bases between them. Germline V CDR1 and CDR2: WSHSY, SAAADI. The CDR3 protein is CASRSRRGANEQFF. The DNA for the CDR3 is TGCGCCAGCAGAAGTAGGCGGGGCGCCAATGAGCAGTTCTTC.

This clonotype appeared many times. The chain is built from TRBV10-3 and TRBJ2-3; D remains ambiguous. This CDR3 is built from 11 residues. Trimming left V 10 bases short and J 2 bases short, with 7 bases between. In germline, CDR1 is ENHRY, CDR2 SYGVKD. For the CDR3, the DNA is TGTGCCACCTCGGCCACAGATACGCAGTATTTT. Residues: CATSATDTQYF.

Many counts were recorded for this clonotype. The genes are TRBV29-1 and TRBJ2-5; weak D call: TRBD1 (7 bases). The ends were cut back, 4 bases at V and 11 bases at J, with 23 bases in the middle. The CDR3 length is 14 residues. CDR1 and CDR2 (germline): SQVTM, ANQGSEA. CDR3 amino acids: CSVVSGGQRGEQYF. The CDR3 DNA follows: TGCAGCGTTGTGTCAGGGGGGCAGAGGGGGGAGCAGTACTTC.

This clonotype was seen ten or more times. The J gene is TRBJ2-5, the V gene TRBV10-2, with D perhaps given as TRBD1 or TRBD2 (5 bases each). Trimming shortened V by 5 bases and J by 11 bases, and 15 bases separated the two germline ends. Germline CDR1 and CDR2: WSHSY and SAAADI. The length of the CDR3 is 12 residues. CDR3 in amino acids: CASSPEGRVQYF. CDR3 nucleotides: TGCGCCAGCAGTCCCGAGGGGCGAGTACAGTACTTC.

This sequence joins TRBV6-2 or TRBV6-3 and TRBJ2-1; 9 nucleotides agree with TRBD1. The germline V gene has CDR1 MNHEY and CDR2 SVGEGT. The CDR3 sequence is 15 residues long. V shed 5 bases, J shed 7 bases, and the junction held 9 bases outside the gene matches. The CDR3 protein is CASSNPRQGVNEQFF. The DNA of the CDR3 is TGTGCCAGCAGTAACCCACGACAGGGGGTGAATGAGCAGTTCTTC.

This clonotype was observed at least ten times. The V call is TRBV7-9, the J call TRBJ2-5; 7 nucleotides align to TRBD1. CDR3 length: 16 residues. Germline V gene lookup returns CDR1 SEHNR and CDR2 FQNEAQ (reference sequence). V was clipped by 5 bases and J by 6 bases; unmatched bases: 15. The CDR3 region has the DNA TGTGCCAGCAGCCCTTTGAGGGGGCTGAGAGGAAAGACCCAGTACTTC. Amino acids: CASSPLRGLRGKTQYF. The whole variable domain, filled in from reference TRBV7-9 and TRBJ2-5, reads DTGVSQNPRHKITKRGQNVTFRCDPISEHNRLYWYRQTLGQGPEFLTYFQNEAQLEKSRLLSDRFSAERPKGSFSTLEIQRTEQGDSAMYLCASSPLRGLRGKTQYFGPGTRLLVL.

A word on this clonotype: It may be a read error: a sequence one base away is much more abundant. The J gene is TRBJ1-5, the V gene TRBV20-1; TRBD1 agrees at 12 bases. The CDR3 contains 15 residues. CDR1 and CDR2 from the germline V gene are DFQATT and SNEGSKA (reference sequence). Unmatched junction bases numbered 5, after V lost 1 base and J lost 7 bases. As DNA, the CDR3 is TGCAGTGCTAGAGCCGGGACAGGGGGCCGGCAGCCCCAGCATTTT. As protein: CSARAGTGGRQPQHF.

In this sample, this clonotype turned up many times. This chain uses TRBV7-2 with TRBJ1-5, with TRBD1 matching 8 bases. The CDR3 is 15 amino acids. Germline V CDR1 and CDR2: SGHTA, FQGNSA. The V segment lost 4 bases and the J segment 1 base; nucleotides outside the gene matches: 3. Here the CDR3 DNA reads TGTGCCAGCAGCTATCGACAGGGGAGCAATCAGCCCCAGCATTTT. Translating gives CASSYRQGSNQPQHF.

There are a few counts of this clonotype. The genes are TRBV5-1 and TRBJ2-1, with 7 bases aligning to TRBD1. CDR3 length equals 15 residues. Germline CDR1 is SGHRS and CDR2 is YFSETQ. V was clipped by 4 bases and J by 7 bases; unmatched bases: 11. The CDR3 coding sequence is TGCGCCAGCAGCCCTACAGGGGAATTGGGGAATGAGCAGTTCTTC. Translation gives CASSPTGELGNEQFF.

With respect to this clonotype: A much larger clone lies a single base off, so this may be a read error. This rearrangement joins TRBV12-3 or TRBV12-4 to TRBJ1-2; D may be TRBD1 (5 bases). The CDR3 length is 14 residues. This CDR3 reads CACSSGPGTYGYTF. The CDR3 DNA is TGTGCCTGCAGTTCTGGCCCCGGGACTTATGGCTACACCTTC.